This T cell receptor beta chain was found in a study of shared clonotypes between healthy human individuals. Germline V gene sequence: CDR1 MGHDK, CDR2 SYGVNS. V was clipped by 4 bases and J by 3 bases; unmatched bases: 8. CDR3 length: 15 amino acids. Findings and caveats of the study: Unshared clonotypes carried lower generation probabilities than those common to all four donors. Clonotype sharing among donors, it was expected, would be affected by sequencing depth. The sampled material consisted only of blood, and tissue repertoires are likely to differ.

CD8 cells regarded as naive lacked CD45RO, were positively chosen for CCR7, and omitted terminally differentiated effector memory CD45RA+ cells. Points on this clone: Its antigen is unknown.

The study ran the assay at deep level. Sequencing was performed with immunoSEQ multiplex PCR; in TCRdb, only in-frame clones are kept and a portion is missing. The sample holds approximately 2,200,000 clones; under 95% are singletons and the top ten take approximately 1.7%. The receptor was isolated from a young man in good health. Some clones in this sample may be carry-over from other donors' samples. The sequenced material came from naive CD8+ T cells from PBMCs. The chain links TRBV25-1 to TRBJ1-2; 7 bases align to TRBD1. CDR3 amino acids: CASSGRDRAHYGYTF. The CDR3 DNA sequence: TGTGCCAGCAGTGGCCGGGACAGAGCACACTATGGCTACACCTTC.